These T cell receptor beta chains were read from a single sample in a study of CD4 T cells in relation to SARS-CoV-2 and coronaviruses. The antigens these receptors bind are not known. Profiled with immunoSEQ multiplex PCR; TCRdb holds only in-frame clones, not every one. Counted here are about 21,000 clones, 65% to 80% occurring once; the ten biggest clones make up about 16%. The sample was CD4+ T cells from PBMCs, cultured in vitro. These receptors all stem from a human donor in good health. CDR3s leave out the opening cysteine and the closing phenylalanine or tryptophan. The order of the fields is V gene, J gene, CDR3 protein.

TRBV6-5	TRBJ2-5	ASSYLQGGQETQY
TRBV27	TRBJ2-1	ASSSSPLAGSYNEQF
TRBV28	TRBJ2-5	ASSPRGQQETQY
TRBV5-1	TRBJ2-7	ASSSGQGLDEQY
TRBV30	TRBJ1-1	AWMAGVSEAF
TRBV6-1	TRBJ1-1	ASSYWMNTEAF
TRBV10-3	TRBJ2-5	AISELAGTAETQY
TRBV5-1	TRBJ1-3	ASSLGTAGNTIY
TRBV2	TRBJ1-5	ASRFRTGNNQPQH
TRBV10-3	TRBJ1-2	AINPRTGEGYT
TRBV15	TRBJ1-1	ATSRGGPITEAF
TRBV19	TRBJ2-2	ASSTDSFTGELF
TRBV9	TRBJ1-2	ASSLGRVRDGYT
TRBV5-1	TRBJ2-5	ASSLGQEETQY
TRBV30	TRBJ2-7	AWRVAGGYEQY
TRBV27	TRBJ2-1	ASSLMGMGNEQF
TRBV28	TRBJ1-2	ASSLYGVGVGGYT
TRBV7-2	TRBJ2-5	ASSLGAGGLQETQY
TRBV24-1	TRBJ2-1	ATNGARLFYNEQF
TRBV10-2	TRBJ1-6	ASRSAGGFSPLH
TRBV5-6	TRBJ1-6	ASSIRDSFNSPLH
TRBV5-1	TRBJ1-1	ASSFDRASTEAF
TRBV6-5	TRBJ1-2	ASSPPGQGLGYT
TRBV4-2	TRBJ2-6	ASSQPGQGTGANVLT
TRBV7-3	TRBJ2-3	ASSLRGLDTQY
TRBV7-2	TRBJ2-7	ASSLAGTSGSYEQY
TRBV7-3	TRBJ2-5	ASSLMPGVGETQY
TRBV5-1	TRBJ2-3	ASSPWGLAADTQY
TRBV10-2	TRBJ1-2	ASSGGKEEGDYGYT
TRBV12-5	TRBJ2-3	ASVNSGSDTQY
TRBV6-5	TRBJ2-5	ASNRDRGRETQY
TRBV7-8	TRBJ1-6	ASSRSGIYNSPLH